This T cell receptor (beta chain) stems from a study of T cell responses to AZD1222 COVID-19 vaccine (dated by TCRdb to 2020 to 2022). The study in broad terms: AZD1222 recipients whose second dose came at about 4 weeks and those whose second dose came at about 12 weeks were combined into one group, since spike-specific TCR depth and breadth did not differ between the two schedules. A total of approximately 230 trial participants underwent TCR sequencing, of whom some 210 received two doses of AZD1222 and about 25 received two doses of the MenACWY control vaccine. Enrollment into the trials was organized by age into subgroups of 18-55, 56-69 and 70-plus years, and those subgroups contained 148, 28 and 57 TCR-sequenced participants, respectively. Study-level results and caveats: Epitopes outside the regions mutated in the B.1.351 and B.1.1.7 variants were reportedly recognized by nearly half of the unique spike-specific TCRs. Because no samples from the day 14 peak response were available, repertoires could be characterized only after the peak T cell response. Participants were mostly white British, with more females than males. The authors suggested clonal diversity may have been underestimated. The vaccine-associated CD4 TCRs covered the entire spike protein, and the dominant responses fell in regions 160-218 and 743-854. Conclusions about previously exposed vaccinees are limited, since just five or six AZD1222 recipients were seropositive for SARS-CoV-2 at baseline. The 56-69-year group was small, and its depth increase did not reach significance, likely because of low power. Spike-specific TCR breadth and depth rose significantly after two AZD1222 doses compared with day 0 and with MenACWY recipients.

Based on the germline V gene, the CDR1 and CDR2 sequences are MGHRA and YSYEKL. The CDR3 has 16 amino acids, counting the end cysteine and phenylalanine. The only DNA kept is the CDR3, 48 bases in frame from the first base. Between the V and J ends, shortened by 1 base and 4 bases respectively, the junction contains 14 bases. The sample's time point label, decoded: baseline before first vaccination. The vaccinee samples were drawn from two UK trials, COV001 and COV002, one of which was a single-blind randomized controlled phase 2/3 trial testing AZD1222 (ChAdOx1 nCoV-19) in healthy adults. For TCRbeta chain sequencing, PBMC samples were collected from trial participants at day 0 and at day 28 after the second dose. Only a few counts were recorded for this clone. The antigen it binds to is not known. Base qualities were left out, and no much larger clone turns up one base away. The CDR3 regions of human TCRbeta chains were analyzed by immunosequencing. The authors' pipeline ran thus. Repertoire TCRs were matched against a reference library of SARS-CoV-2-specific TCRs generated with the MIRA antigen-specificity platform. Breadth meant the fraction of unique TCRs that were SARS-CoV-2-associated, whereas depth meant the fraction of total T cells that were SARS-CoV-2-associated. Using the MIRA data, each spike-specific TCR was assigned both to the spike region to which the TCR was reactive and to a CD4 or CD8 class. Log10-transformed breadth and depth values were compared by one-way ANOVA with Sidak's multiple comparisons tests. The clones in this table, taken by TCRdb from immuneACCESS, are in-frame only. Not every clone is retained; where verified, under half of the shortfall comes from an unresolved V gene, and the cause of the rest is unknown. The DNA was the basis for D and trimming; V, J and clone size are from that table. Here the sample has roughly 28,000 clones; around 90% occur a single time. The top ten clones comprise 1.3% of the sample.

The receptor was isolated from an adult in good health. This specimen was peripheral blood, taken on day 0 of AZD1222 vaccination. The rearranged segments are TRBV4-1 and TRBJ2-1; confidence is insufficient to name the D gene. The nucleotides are TGCGCCAGCAGCCAAGTTCGTCTCCTGGTTTACAATGAGCAGTTCTTC. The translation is CASSQVRLLVYNEQFF.